This record covers a single T cell receptor beta chain. The data originate from a study of blood T cell repertoires in COVID-19. Across the whole study: Researchers got acute and convalescent COVID-19 samples from the United States, Italy and Spain. Nucleic acid was either cDNA or gDNA, and it came from T cells, B-cell-depleted T cells, or PBMCs.

In the original workflow: The assay estimated nucleated cells by amplifying reference gene primers. The assay was immunoSEQ multiplex PCR, and TCRdb's table has in-frame clones only and misses some. The V and J calls and the clone size are those of that table, but D and trimming were determined from the DNA. The sample lists some 110,000 clones, about 84% occurring once. The V gene's germline CDR1 is SEHNR and CDR2 FQNEAQ (reference sequence). V lost 5 bases and J 5 bases, leaving 7 bases between the germline ends. The CDR3 spans 11 residues. Sequencing input: peripheral blood. This sequence joins TRBV7-9 and TRBJ2-7; D call uncertain. The receptor was derived from a woman between 55 and 75 years old with acute or convalescent COVID-19. Here the CDR3 reads CASSPLDEQYF. DNA for the CDR3: TGTGCCAGCAGCCCCCTAGACGAGCAGTACTTC.